This T cell receptor beta chain is from a study of OX40 agonist ivuxolimab in advanced cancers. Study details: Every patient in dose escalation had hepatocellular carcinoma, melanoma, renal cell or head and neck cancer. Findings of the study overall: Clones of CD4+ and CD8+ blood T cells grew by week 6 at doses of 0.1 to 3.0 mg/kg. In general, CD8+ T cells held more expanded clones than CD4+ did, on average.

TCRdb's copy holds only in-frame clones and misses some; the assay was immunoSEQ multiplex PCR. The sample has about 48,000 clones; approximately 80% are singletons. For this clone: As yet, its antigen is unknown.

The investigators sampled blood at baseline, at cycle 4 day 1, and at cycle 7 day 1. This CDR3 contains 18 residues. With V trimmed by 2 bases and J by 1 base, 13 bases remained unmatched. CDR1 and CDR2 (germline): SGHRS, YFSETQ. The sequences come from CD4+ or CD8+ T cells sorted from blood, collected in a trial of the OX40 agonist ivuxolimab. The TCR comes from an adult with an advanced solid tumor such as melanoma, head and neck, liver or kidney cancer. J is TRBJ2-3 and V is TRBV5-1; TRBD2 agrees at 7 bases. As DNA, the CDR3 is TGCGCCAGCAGCTTAGGGCCTTTTTCTAGCGGCCGCACAGATACGCAGTATTTT. Translated, it gives CASSLGPFSSGRTDTQYF.